Listed below are T cell receptor beta chains from one sample, sequenced in a study of cytotoxic CD8 clonotypes in ibrutinib-treated CLL. Method: immunoSEQ multiplex PCR; TCRdb's copy keeps in-frame clones and lacks some. The sample holds nearly 100,000 clones; about 72% are singletons and the top ten take about 30%. The sequencing here drew on PBMCs, taken after 12 months of ibrutinib treatment. The receptors come from a human donor with chronic lymphocytic leukemia. CDR3s include the opening cysteine and the closing phenylalanine or tryptophan. Clone size is stated in some rows and not others, as once, few, many or a class when expanded.

clone size	V gene	J gene	CDR3 protein
NA	TRBV5-4	TRBJ2-1	CASSLGTGSYNEQFF
NA	TRBV9	TRBJ1-1	CASTLRWENTEAFF
NA	TRBV6-6	TRBJ2-3	CASSQDRGRAPDTQYF
NA	TRBV5-8	TRBJ2-7	CASSFKSNSYEQYF
NA	TRBV29-1	TRBJ2-2	CSVEVSGGVGELFF
NA	TRBV5-1	TRBJ2-2	CASSYGPQSLNTGELFF
NA	TRBV6-1	TRBJ1-2	CASTLLEGSYGYTF
NA	TRBV7-6	TRBJ2-7	CASSLSTGVFSYEQYF
NA	TRBV5-6	TRBJ1-1	CASSLEVSRGAAGTEAFF
NA	TRBV5-1	TRBJ2-6	CASSINFSGANVLTF
NA	TRBV18	TRBJ2-7	CASSPITTGGKYEQYF
NA	TRBV19	TRBJ2-7	CASSRTLDSYEQYF
NA	TRBV9	TRBJ2-1	CASSPRGLAGSSYNEQFF
NA	TRBV9	TRBJ2-6	CASSVGDSGTTGANVLTF
few	TRBV5-4	TRBJ1-3	CASSGPGLYSGNTIYF
once	TRBV7-2	TRBJ2-1	CASSFVGGGNEQFF